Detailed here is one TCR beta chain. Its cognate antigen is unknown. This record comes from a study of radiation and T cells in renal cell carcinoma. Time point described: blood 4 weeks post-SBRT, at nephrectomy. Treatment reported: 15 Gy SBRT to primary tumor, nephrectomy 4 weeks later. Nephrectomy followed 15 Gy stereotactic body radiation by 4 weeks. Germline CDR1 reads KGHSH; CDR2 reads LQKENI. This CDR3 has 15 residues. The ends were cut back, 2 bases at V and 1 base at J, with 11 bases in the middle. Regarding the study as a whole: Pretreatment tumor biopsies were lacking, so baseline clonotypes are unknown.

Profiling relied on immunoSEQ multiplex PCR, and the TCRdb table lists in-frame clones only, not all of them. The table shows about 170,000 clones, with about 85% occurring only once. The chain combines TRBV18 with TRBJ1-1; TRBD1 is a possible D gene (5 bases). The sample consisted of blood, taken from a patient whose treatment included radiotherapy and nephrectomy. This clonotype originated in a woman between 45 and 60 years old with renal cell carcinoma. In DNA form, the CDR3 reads TGTGCCAGCTCACCAGCCGGGACGGGGAACACTGAAGCTTTCTTT. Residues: CASSPAGTGNTEAFF.